Below, 8 T cell receptor beta chains from the same sample are listed, as sequenced in a study of PD-1 blockade in mismatch repair-deficient tumors. Clones were sequenced by immunoSEQ multiplex PCR, and TCRdb holds only the in-frame ones, with some missing. The table includes under 50,000 clones, around 77% detected once. Sequenced here: PBMCs, sampled before pembrolizumab treatment. Receptor source: an adult with mismatch repair-deficient cancer.

This clone was counted a single time. V usage is TRBV30 and J usage is TRBJ2-7; either TRBD1 or TRBD2 may fit D (5 bases each). V was trimmed by 7 bases and J by 7 bases, leaving 14 bases between them. CDR1 GTSNPN and CDR2 SVGIG come from the germline V gene (reference sequence). The CDR3 consists of 11 residues. The CDR3 here is CAYRDPREQYF. The CDR3, as DNA: TGTGCCTATCGGGACCCGCGGGAGCAGTACTTC.

The rearrangement links TRBV5-1 to TRBJ2-1; 13 bases map to TRBD2. Germline assignment: CDR1 SGHRS and CDR2 YFSETQ. The CDR3 length is 16 residues. Germline trimming cut 4 bases from V and 8 bases from J; bases unmatched to any gene: 9. CDR3 DNA sequence: TGCGCCAGCAGCGCCCAACTAGCGGGAGGGTTCCATGAGCAGTTCTTC. The encoded protein is CASSAQLAGGFHEQFF.

About this clone: Other DNA sequences from this sample encode an identical CDR3 as well. V gene TRBV6-1 combines with J gene TRBJ1-3; D gene unclear. Germline loops: CDR1 MNHNS, CDR2 SASEGT. V shed 5 bases and J shed 4 bases, with 12 bases lying between them. This CDR3 spans 14 amino acids. CDR3 sequence: CASSPKPDGNTIYF. The CDR3 DNA sequence: TGTGCCAGCAGTCCTAAACCGGACGGAAACACCATATATTTT.

This clone was seen just once. The chain links TRBV7-3 to TRBJ2-2, with 8 nucleotides matching TRBD2. Germline V CDR1 and CDR2: SGHTA, FQGTGA. The CDR3 runs 17 residues. The V segment lost 5 bases and the J segment 2 bases; nucleotides outside the gene matches: 10. As DNA, the CDR3 is TGTGCCAGCAGCCAATATGGAAGCGGGGGTAACACCGGGGAGCTGTTTTTT. This codes for CASSQYGSGGNTGELFF.

A note on this clone: At one end, the junction sequence differs from germline, possibly due to a read error. The V call is TRBV9, the J call TRBJ1-3; 7 positions match TRBD1. Germline V gives CDR1 SGDLS, CDR2 YYNGEE. The length of the CDR3 is 13 residues. The DNA for the CDR3 is TGTGCCAGCAGCTTCTCCGAGGGGGGGACAGTGGATTTT. Protein: CASSFSEGGTVDF.

V is TRBV29-1 and J is TRBJ2-3; D is ambiguous. This CDR3 contains 13 residues. Germline-derived CDR1 and CDR2 are SQVTM and ANQGSEA. V was trimmed by 3 bases and J by 6 bases, leaving 13 bases between them. The CDR3: CSVERPPRDTQYF. CDR3 bases: TGCAGCGTTGAGAGGCCCCCCCGGGATACGCAGTATTTT.

This clone appeared once. The chain couples TRBV7-9 to TRBJ2-5, with a weak D call TRBD1 (5 bases). CDR1 is SEHNR, CDR2 FQNEAQ, per germline (reference sequence). The CDR3 is 15 amino acids. V lost 1 base and J 2 bases, leaving 11 bases between the germline ends. The CDR3, as DNA: TGTGCCAGCAGCTTAGGGGGCACCACTCAAGAGACCCAGTACTTC. Its translation: CASSLGGTTQETQYF.

The chain's CDR3 is CASSPTASSGNTIYF. DNA of the CDR3: TGTGCCAGCAGTCCAACCGCGAGCTCTGGAAACACCATATATTTT. The V call is TRBV6-5, the J call TRBJ1-3; D unresolved. Germline CDR1 reads MNHEY; CDR2 reads SVGAGI. Trimming pared 5 bases from V and 0 bases from J, leaving 11 bases between. The CDR3 spans 15 residues.